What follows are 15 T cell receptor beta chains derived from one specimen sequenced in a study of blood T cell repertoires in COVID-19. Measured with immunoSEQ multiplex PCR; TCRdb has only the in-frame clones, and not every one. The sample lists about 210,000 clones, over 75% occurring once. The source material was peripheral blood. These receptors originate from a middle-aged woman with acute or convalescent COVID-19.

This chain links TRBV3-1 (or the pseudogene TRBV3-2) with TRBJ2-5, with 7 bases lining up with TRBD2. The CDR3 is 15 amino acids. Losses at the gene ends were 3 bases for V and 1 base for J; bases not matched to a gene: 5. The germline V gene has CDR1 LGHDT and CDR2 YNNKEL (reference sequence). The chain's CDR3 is CASSHSGGSQETQYF. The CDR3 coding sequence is TGTGCCAGCAGCCATTCCGGGGGGAGCCAAGAGACCCAGTACTTC.

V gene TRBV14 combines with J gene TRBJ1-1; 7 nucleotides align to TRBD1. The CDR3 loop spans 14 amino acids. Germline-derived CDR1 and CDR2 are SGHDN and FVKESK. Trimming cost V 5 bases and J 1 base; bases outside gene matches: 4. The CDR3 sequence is CASSGWTGNTEAFF. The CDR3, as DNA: TGTGCCAGCAGCGGATGGACAGGGAACACTGAAGCTTTCTTT.

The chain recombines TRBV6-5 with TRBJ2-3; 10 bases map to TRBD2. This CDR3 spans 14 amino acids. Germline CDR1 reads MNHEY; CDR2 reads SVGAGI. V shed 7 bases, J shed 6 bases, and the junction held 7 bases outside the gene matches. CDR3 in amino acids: CASIRELAGDTQYF. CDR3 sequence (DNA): TGTGCCAGCATACGAGAACTAGCGGGGGATACGCAGTATTTT.

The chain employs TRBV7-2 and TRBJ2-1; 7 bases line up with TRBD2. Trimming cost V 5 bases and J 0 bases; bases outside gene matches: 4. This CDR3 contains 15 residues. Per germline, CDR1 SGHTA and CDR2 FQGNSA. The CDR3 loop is CASSLKRGSYNEQFF. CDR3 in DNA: TGTGCCAGCAGCCTAAAGCGGGGCTCCTACAATGAGCAGTTCTTC.

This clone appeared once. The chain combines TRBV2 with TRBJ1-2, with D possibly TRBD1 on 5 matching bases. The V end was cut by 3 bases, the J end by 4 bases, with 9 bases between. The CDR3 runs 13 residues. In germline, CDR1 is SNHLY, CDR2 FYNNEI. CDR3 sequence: CASSEEGTYGYTF. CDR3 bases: TGTGCCAGCAGTGAGGAGGGGACCTATGGCTACACCTTC.

The DNA for the CDR3 is TGCGCCAGCAGCCAACCAGGGTCCGGACAGCCCCAGCATTTT. Translated, it gives CASSQPGSGQPQHF. The V call is TRBV4-1, the J call TRBJ1-5; TRBD1 is a possible D gene (5 bases). CDR3 length: 14 amino acids. Germline lookup yields CDR1 MGHRA and CDR2 YSYEKL. V lost 2 bases to trimming and J lost 7 bases, with 12 bases between them.

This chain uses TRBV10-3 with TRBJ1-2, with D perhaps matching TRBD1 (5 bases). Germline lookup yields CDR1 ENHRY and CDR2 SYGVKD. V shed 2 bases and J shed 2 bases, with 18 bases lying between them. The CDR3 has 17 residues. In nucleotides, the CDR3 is TGTGCCATCAGTGAGCCGTTCGTCCGGGGGACGAACTATGGCTACACCTTC. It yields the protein CAISEPFVRGTNYGYTF.

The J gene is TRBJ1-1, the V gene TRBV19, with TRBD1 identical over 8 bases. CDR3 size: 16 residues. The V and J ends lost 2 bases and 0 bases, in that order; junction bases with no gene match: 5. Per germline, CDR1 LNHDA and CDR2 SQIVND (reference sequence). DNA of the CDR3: TGTGCCAGTAGTATACGCACAGGGGGGTTGAACACTGAAGCTTTCTTT. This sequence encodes CASSIRTGGLNTEAFF.

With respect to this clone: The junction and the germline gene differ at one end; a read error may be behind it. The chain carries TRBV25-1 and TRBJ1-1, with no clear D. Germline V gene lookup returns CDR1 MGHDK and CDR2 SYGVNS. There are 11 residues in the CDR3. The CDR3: CASSEYIDFSF. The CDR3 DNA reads TGTGCCAGCAGTGAATATATAGACTTTAGTTTT.

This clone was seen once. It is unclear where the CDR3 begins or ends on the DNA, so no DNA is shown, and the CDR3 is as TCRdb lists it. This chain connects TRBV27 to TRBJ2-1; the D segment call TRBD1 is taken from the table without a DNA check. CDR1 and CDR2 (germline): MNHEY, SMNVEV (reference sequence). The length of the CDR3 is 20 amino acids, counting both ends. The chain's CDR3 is CASSQTVGQGNRRRREKEFF.

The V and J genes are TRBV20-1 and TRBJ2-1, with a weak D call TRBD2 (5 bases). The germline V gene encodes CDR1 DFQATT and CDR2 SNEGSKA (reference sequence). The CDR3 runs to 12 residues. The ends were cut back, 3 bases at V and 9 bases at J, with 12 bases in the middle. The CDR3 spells CSASLSSPEQFF. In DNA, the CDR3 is TGCAGTGCTAGTTTGTCTAGCCCTGAGCAGTTCTTC.

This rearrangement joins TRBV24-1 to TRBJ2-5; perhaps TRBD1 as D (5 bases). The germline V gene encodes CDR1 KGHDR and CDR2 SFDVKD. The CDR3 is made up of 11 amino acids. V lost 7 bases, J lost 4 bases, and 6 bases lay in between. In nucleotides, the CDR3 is TGTGCCACCAGCCAGGGAGAGACCCAGTACTTC. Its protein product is CATSQGETQYF.

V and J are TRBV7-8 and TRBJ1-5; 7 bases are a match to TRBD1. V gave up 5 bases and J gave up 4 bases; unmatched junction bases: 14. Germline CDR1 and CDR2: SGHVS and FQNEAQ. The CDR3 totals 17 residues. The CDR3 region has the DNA TGTGCCAGCAGCCGGGGGGCTAGGGACAGTCCGAATCAGCCCCAGCATTTT. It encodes CASSRGARDSPNQPQHF. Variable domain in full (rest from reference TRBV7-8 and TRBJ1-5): GAGVSQSPRYKVAKRGQDVALRCDPISGHVSLFWYQQALGQGPEFLTYFQNEAQLDKSGLPSDRFFAERPEGSVSTLKIQRTQQEDSAVYLCASSRGARDSPNQPQHFGDGTRLSIL.

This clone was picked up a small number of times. Written as DNA, the CDR3 is TGTGCCAGCAGCGTAGACGCAGGGGCCTCTGGAAACACCATATATTTT. It is translated as CASSVDAGASGNTIYF. This chain connects TRBV9 to TRBJ1-3, with a possible D match to TRBD1 (6 bases). The V end lost 0 bases, the J end lost 0 bases, and 10 bases lay between the germline ends. CDR3 length: 16 residues. From germline, CDR1 is SGDLS and CDR2 YYNGEE.

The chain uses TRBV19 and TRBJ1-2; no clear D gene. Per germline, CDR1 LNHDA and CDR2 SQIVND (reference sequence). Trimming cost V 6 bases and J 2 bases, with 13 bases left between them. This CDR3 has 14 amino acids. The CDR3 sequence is CASSSRLENYGYTF. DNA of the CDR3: TGTGCCAGTAGCTCGCGGCTAGAGAACTATGGCTACACCTTC.